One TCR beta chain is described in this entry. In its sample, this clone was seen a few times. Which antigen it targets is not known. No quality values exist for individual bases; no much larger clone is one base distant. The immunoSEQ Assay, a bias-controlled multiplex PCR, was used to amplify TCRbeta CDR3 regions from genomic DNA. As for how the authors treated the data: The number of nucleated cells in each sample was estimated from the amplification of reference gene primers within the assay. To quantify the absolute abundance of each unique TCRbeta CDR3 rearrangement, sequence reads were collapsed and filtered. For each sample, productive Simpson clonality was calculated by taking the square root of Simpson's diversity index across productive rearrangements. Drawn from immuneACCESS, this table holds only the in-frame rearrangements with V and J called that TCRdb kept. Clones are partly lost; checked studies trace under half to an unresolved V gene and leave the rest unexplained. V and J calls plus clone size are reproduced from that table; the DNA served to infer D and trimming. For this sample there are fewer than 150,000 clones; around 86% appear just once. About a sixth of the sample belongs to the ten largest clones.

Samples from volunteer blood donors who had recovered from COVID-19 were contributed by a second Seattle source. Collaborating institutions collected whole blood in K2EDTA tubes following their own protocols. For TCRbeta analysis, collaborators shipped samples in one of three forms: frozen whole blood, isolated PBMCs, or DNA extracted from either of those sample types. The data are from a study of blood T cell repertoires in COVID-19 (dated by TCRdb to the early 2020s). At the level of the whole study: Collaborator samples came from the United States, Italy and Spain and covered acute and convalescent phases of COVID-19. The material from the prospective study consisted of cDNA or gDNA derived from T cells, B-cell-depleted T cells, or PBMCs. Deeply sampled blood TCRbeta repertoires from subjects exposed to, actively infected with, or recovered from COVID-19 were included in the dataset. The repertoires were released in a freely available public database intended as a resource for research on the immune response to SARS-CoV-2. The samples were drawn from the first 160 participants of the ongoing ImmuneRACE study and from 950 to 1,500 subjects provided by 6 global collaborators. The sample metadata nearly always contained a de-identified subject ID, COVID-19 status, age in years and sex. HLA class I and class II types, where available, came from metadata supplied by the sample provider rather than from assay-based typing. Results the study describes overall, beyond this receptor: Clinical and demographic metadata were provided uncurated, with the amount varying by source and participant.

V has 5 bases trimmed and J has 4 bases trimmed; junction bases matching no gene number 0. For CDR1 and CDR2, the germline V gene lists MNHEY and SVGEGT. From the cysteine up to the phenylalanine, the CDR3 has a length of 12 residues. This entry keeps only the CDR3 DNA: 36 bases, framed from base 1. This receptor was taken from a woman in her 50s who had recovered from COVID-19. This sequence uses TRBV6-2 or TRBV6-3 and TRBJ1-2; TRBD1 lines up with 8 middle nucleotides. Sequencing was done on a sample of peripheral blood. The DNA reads TGTGCCAGCAGTCAGGGGGCCTATGGCTACACCTTC. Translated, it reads CASSQGAYGYTF.